This T cell receptor (beta chain) was sequenced in a study of T cell responses to AZD1222 COVID-19 vaccine. General study findings and limits: The study sampled repertoires only after the peak T cell response.

This clone was observed a few times. Its target is unknown. Assay: immunoSEQ multiplex PCR; the TCRdb copy retains only in-frame clones and omits some. This sample has under 150,000 clones; 88% occur once, and the top ten carry roughly 4%. The clonotype was recovered from an adult in good health. Source: peripheral blood, taken on day 0 of AZD1222 vaccination.

The CDR3 nucleotides read TGTGCCAGCAGTCGCACAGGGGGCGGCTACACCGGGGAGCTGTTTTTT. It codes for CASSRTGGGYTGELFF. The chain recombines TRBV27 with TRBJ2-2, with TRBD1 matching over 9 bases. The V and J ends lost 5 bases and 3 bases, in that order; junction bases with no gene match: 7. The CDR3 is 16 residues long. CDR1 is MNHEY and CDR2 is SMNVEV in the germline V gene (reference sequence).